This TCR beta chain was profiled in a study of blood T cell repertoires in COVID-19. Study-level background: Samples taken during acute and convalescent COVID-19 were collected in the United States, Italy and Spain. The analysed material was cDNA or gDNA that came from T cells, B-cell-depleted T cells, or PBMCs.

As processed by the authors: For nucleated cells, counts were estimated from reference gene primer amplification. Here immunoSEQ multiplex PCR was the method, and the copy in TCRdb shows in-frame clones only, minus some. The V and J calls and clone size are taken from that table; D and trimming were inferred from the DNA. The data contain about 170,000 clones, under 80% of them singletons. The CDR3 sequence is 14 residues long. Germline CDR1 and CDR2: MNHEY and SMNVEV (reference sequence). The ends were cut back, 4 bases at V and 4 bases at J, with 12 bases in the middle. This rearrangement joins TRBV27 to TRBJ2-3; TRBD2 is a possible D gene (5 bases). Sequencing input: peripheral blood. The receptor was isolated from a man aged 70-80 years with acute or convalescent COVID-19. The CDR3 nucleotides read TGTGCCAGCAGTTATGGCCCCGGGGCAGATACGCAGTATTTT. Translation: CASSYGPGADTQYF.